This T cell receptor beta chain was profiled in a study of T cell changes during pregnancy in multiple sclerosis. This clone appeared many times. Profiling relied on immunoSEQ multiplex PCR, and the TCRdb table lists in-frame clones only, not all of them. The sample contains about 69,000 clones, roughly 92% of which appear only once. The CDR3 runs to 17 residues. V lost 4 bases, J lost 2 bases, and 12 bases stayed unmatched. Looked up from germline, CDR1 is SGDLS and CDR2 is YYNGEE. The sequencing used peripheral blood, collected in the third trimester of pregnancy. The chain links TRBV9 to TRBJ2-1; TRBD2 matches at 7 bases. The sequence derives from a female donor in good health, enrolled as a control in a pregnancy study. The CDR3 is CASSLNSGLGTYNEQFF. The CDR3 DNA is TGTGCCAGCAGCCTAAACTCCGGACTAGGAACCTACAATGAGCAGTTCTTC.